This T cell receptor (beta chain) was captured in a study of blood T cells in healthy people across ages. Study details: Template switching retrieved approximately one barcoded beta molecule for each two T cells. Notes on the study in general: The percentage of naive T cells correlated strongly with TCR beta diversity.

A second about 6 to 12 cycle PCR used barcoded and J-beta primers. TCRdb re-called the 5' RACE reads through MiXCR, storing one row per CDR3 protein. The sample lists approximately 820,000 distinct CDR3 sequences, around 45% occurring once. Germline assignment: CDR1 MDHEN and CDR2 SYDVKM. The CDR3 totals 15 residues. Trimming took off 5 bases at V and 2 bases at J, with 15 bases between the two ends. With respect to this clonotype: Its antigen remains unidentified.

This receptor was obtained from a man between 60 and 75 years old in good health. This chain connects TRBV28 to TRBJ2-5, with D perhaps being TRBD1 or TRBD2 (5 bases each). Sequenced: blood. CDR3 in amino acids: CASSHSGTLQETQYF. The CDR3 bases are TGTGCCAGCAGTCATTCCGGGACGTTACAAGAGACCCAGTACTTC.